These 10 T cell receptor beta chains were all obtained from the same sample, sequenced in a study of T cells in Graves' hyperthyroidism and ophthalmopathy. TCR beta CDR3 regions were amplified from RNA transcripts. First-round RT-PCR of the TCR CDR3 relied on the HTBI primer set. In TCRdb, the multiplex PCR reads were re-called with MiXCR into one record per CDR3 protein. This sample carries 500,000 to 750,000 distinct CDR3 sequences, 13% to 15% of them seen once, and the ten largest clones take 6.5% to 9%. Sequencing was done on a sample of blood. These receptor sequences come from a young woman with Graves' ophthalmopathy.

The sample holds a few counts of this clonotype. CDR3 protein: CASSSTSGRASYEQYF. In DNA, the CDR3 is TGTGCCAGCAGCTCTACTAGCGGGAGGGCTTCCTACGAGCAGTACTTC. The chain carries TRBV7-9 and TRBJ2-7; TRBD2 matches 13 bases. Trimming cost V 4 bases and J 1 base; bases outside gene matches: 4. The CDR3 has 16 residues. Per the germline V gene, CDR1 is SEHNR and CDR2 is FQNEAQ (reference sequence).

This chain connects TRBV10-3 to TRBJ1-1, with 8 positions matching TRBD1. V was clipped by 1 base and J by 4 bases; unmatched bases: 2. Germline CDR1 ENHRY, CDR2 SYGVKD. The CDR3 extends over 14 amino acids. The CDR3 loop reads CAISEFDRGTEAFF. In nucleotides, the CDR3 is TGTGCCATCAGTGAGTTTGACAGGGGCACTGAAGCTTTCTTT.

This clonotype was detected ten times or more. This chain joins TRBV27 and TRBJ2-5, with TRBD2 matching over 8 bases. In germline, CDR1 is MNHEY, CDR2 SMNVEV (reference sequence). This CDR3 has 16 amino acids. J lost 10 bases, V lost 5 bases, and 18 bases had no gene match. CDR3 coding DNA: TGTGCCAGCAGTCCAATCGCTACTAGCGGCTACCTAAACCAGTACTTC. It is translated as CASSPIATSGYLNQYF.

This clonotype was detected a few times. This rearrangement joins TRBV12-3 or TRBV12-4 to TRBJ2-1, with TRBD1 as a possible D gene (6 bases). The CDR3 covers 15 residues. V was cut by 2 bases and J by 8 bases, with 16 bases left in between. CDR3 in amino acids: CASSLRGWAGDEQFF. CDR3 nucleotide sequence: TGTGCCAGCAGTTTAAGGGGGTGGGCCGGGGATGAGCAGTTCTTC.

This CDR3 reads CASSDPGLDSYEQYF. Here the CDR3 DNA reads TGTGCCAGCAGTGATCCGGGGTTGGACTCCTACGAGCAGTACTTC. The chain carries TRBV25-1 and TRBJ2-7; TRBD2 is a possible D gene (5 bases). V was clipped by 3 bases and J by 0 bases, with 12 bases between them. The CDR3 contains 15 residues. Germline V gene sequence: CDR1 MGHDK, CDR2 SYGVNS.

The V gene is TRBV5-5, the J gene TRBJ2-5; the D gene could be TRBD1 or TRBD2 (5 bases each). Germline lookup yields CDR1 SGHKS and CDR2 YYEKEE (reference sequence). V gave up 3 bases and J gave up 1 base, with 13 bases separating them. The CDR3 runs to 15 residues. Here the CDR3 DNA reads TGTGCCAGCAGCTCCCCTGATGGGGGCCAAGAGACCCAGTACTTC. This gives the protein CASSSPDGGQETQYF.

The V and J genes are TRBV27 and TRBJ2-2; TRBD1 matches 10 bases. CDR1 is MNHEY and CDR2 is SMNVEV in the germline V gene (reference sequence). V gave up 5 bases and J gave up 9 bases; unmatched junction bases: 9. The CDR3 has 15 amino acids. CDR3 DNA sequence: TGTGCCAGCAGTGACGGGACAGGGGTGAGACGGGAGCTGTTTTTT. Amino acids: CASSDGTGVRRELFF.

This clonotype was detected only a few times. CDR3 residues: CASSVGAGFGFKNIQYF. The DNA for the CDR3 is TGTGCCAGCAGCGTAGGGGCCGGGTTTGGTTTCAAAAACATTCAGTACTTC. V and J are TRBV9 and TRBJ2-4; unclear D gene. The germline V gene has CDR1 SGDLS and CDR2 YYNGEE. The V end was cut by 0 bases, the J end by 3 bases, with 16 bases between. This CDR3 has 17 amino acids.

This clonotype was counted ten times or more. This rearrangement joins TRBV5-1 to TRBJ1-1; the D gene is possibly TRBD1 (5 bases). V was clipped by 4 bases and J by 0 bases, with 19 bases between them. The CDR3 length is 17 residues. CDR1 is SGHRS, CDR2 YFSETQ, per germline. The CDR3 nucleotides are TGCGCCAGCAGCAAACGTATTTCGACAGACATGAACACTGAAGCTTTCTTT. It specifies CASSKRISTDMNTEAFF.

This clonotype was detected ten times or more. The gene calls are TRBV28 and TRBJ2-1, with 14 bases aligning to TRBD2. Germline trimming cut 6 bases from V and 1 base from J; bases unmatched to any gene: 5. This CDR3 contains 17 residues. Germline-derived CDR1 and CDR2 are MDHEN and SYDVKM. The CDR3 bases are TGTGCCAGCAGCCCAGGGACTAGCGGGAGTTCCTACAATGAGCAGTTCTTC. It encodes CASSPGTSGSSYNEQFF.